This entry lists 13 T cell receptor beta chains sequenced from one sample in a study of a mutant IDH1 vaccine in newly diagnosed glioma. These TCRs are of unknown antigen specificity. Sequenced by immunoSEQ multiplex PCR; TCRdb stores in-frame clones only, minus some. The sample lists some 51,000 clones, about 77% seen once, with around 4.9% in the top ten. Described time point: week 5, during vaccination. Alongside topical imiquimod, each dose of vaccine comprised 300 ug of mutant IDH1 20-mer peptide. Sequenced here: PBMCs, sampled from a glioma patient whose treatment included an IDH1 peptide vaccine. The receptor source for this set is a man between 50 and 59 years old with glioma.

The chain recombines TRBV5-4 with TRBJ2-1; D is possibly TRBD2 (6 bases). The CDR3 is made up of 15 amino acids. Germline CDR1 and CDR2: SGHNT and YYREEE (reference sequence). Trimming stripped 0 bases from V and 1 base from J, with 8 bases between. The CDR3 DNA reads as TGTGCCAGCAGCTTGGACCGGGGGTCCTACAATGAGCAGTTCTTC. It is translated as CASSLDRGSYNEQFF. The full variable domain, completed using reference TRBV5-4 and TRBJ2-1, is ETGVTQSPTHLIKTRGQQVTLRCSSQSGHNTVSWYQQALGQGPQFIFQYYREEENGRGNFPPRFSGLQFPNYSSELNVNALELDDSALYLCASSLDRGSYNEQFFGPGTRLTVL.

CDR3 protein: CASSLMVGNQPQHF. The CDR3 bases are TGTGCCAGCAGCTTGATGGTCGGCAATCAGCCCCAGCATTTT. This chain links TRBV7-2 with TRBJ1-5; D not resolved. Trimming took 3 bases from V and 2 from J, leaving 8 bases between them. CDR3 length equals 14 residues. CDR1 is SGHTA and CDR2 is FQGNSA in the germline V gene.

This clone was observed a handful of times. The chain joins TRBV5-1 to TRBJ2-1, with 11 nucleotides matching TRBD2. CDR1 is SGHRS and CDR2 is YFSETQ in the germline V gene. Trimming took 4 bases from V and 4 from J; bases not matched to a gene: 7. This CDR3 region has 16 residues. CDR3: CASSRRGLAEYNEQFF. DNA of the CDR3: TGCGCCAGCAGCCGTCGGGGACTAGCGGAGTACAATGAGCAGTTCTTC.

The CDR3 spells CASKTLGGDPDEQFF. CDR3 in DNA: TGTGCCAGCAAGACTCTGGGCGGTGATCCCGATGAGCAGTTCTTC. This chain joins TRBV5-6 and TRBJ2-1; no definite D call. Germline lookup yields CDR1 SGHDT and CDR2 YYEEEE. The CDR3 is 15 amino acids. The V end was cut by 6 bases, the J end by 8 bases, with 21 bases between. The full variable domain, in which reference TRBV5-6 and TRBJ2-1 provide the parts outside the CDR3, is DAGVTQSPTHLIKTRGQQVTLRCSPKSGHDTVSWYQQALGQGPQFIFQYYEEEERQRGNFPDRFSGHQFPNYSSELNVNALLLGDSALYLCASKTLGGDPDEQFFGPGTRLTVL.

The chain couples TRBV10-3 to TRBJ1-2, with D possibly being TRBD1 (6 bases). The V end was cut by 4 bases, the J end by 5 bases, with 17 bases between. This CDR3 has 15 amino acids. The germline V gene has CDR1 ENHRY and CDR2 SYGVKD. CDR3 protein: CAISVGTGRSYGYTF. DNA for the CDR3: TGTGCCATCAGTGTGGGAACAGGGAGGTCGTATGGCTACACCTTC.

V gene TRBV2 combines with J gene TRBJ2-2; 8 bases line up with TRBD1. V was pared by 6 bases and J by 6 bases, with 9 bases of the junction left unmatched. CDR1 and CDR2 from the germline V gene are SNHLY and FYNNEI. The CDR3 has 15 amino acids. CDR3 loop: CASRHGDRLSGELFF. Written as DNA, the CDR3 is TGTGCCAGCAGGCACGGGGACAGGTTATCCGGGGAGCTGTTTTTT.

The chain employs TRBV27 and TRBJ2-2; maybe TRBD1 (5 bases). Trimming cost V 3 bases and J 4 bases, with 12 bases left between them. In germline, CDR1 is MNHEY, CDR2 SMNVEV (reference sequence). The CDR3 consists of 15 residues. The CDR3 nucleotides read TGTGCCAGCAGTTTCTTGGGGCCGGGCACCGGGGAGCTGTTTTTT. As protein: CASSFLGPGTGELFF.

The chain combines TRBV6-5 with TRBJ2-6, with D uncertain. From germline, CDR1 is MNHEY and CDR2 SVGAGI. V was clipped by 6 bases and J by 0 bases, with 9 bases between them. This CDR3 is 15 amino acids long. CDR3 DNA sequence: TGTGCCAGCAGCCATCCTGGCTCTGGGGCCAACGTCCTGACTTTC. Encoded protein: CASSHPGSGANVLTF.

The chain is built from TRBV15 and TRBJ1-2; D unresolved. Germline CDR1 reads LNHNV; CDR2 reads YYDKDF (reference sequence). This CDR3 region has 14 residues. Trimming took 0 bases from V and 8 from J, leaving 13 bases between them. The CDR3 loop is CATSRDRNPTGYTF. In nucleotides, the CDR3 is TGTGCCACCAGCAGAGATCGTAACCCGACGGGCTACACCTTC.

DNA of the CDR3: TGTGCCAGCAGCTTAGTTCCGGTTTCAGGGGATCAGCCCCAGCATTTT. Its translation: CASSLVPVSGDQPQHF. V gene TRBV7-8 combines with J gene TRBJ1-5, with D tentatively TRBD1 (6 bases). This CDR3 has 16 amino acids. The V gene lost 1 base and the J gene lost 5 bases, with 15 bases spanning the gap. CDR1 and CDR2 from the germline V gene are SGHVS and FQNEAQ.

The chain carries TRBV14 and TRBJ1-2, with a tentative D call TRBD1 (6 bases). V was trimmed by 6 bases and J by 4 bases, leaving 15 bases between them. Germline CDR1 SGHDN, CDR2 FVKESK. The CDR3 runs to 14 residues. DNA of the CDR3: TGTGCCAGCAGTCATAAAACAGGGACCTATGGCTACACCTTC. Protein: CASSHKTGTYGYTF.

The rearrangement joins TRBV27 to TRBJ2-1, with D tentatively TRBD2 (5 bases). This CDR3 is 15 amino acids long. Germline loops: CDR1 MNHEY, CDR2 SMNVEV (reference sequence). V shed 5 bases and J shed 5 bases, with 16 bases lying between them. The CDR3 DNA follows: TGTGCCAGCAGTGCTGGAGGCCCGAGAAACAATGAGCAGTTCTTC. Translated, it gives CASSAGGPRNNEQFF.

The chain joins TRBV9 to TRBJ2-1; a possible D gene is TRBD1 (6 bases). This CDR3 has 15 residues. Germline CDR1 is SGDLS and CDR2 is YYNGEE. Trimming took 0 bases from V and 2 from J, leaving 9 bases between them. The CDR3 region is CASSVEWGPYNEQFF. The CDR3 DNA sequence: TGTGCCAGCAGCGTAGAGTGGGGGCCCTACAATGAGCAGTTCTTC.